The rows below give T cell receptor beta chains drawn from one sample of a study of OX40 agonist ivuxolimab in advanced cancers. Profiling relied on immunoSEQ multiplex PCR, and the TCRdb table lists in-frame clones only, not all of them. The data contain more than 70,000 clones, approximately 89% of them singletons. The source material was CD4+ or CD8+ T cells sorted from blood, sampled in a trial of the OX40 agonist ivuxolimab. These receptors came from an adult with an advanced solid tumor such as melanoma, head and neck, liver or kidney cancer. CDR3s include the opening cysteine and the closing phenylalanine or tryptophan. A D gene is named only where the DNA matches it firmly. Expanded clones are given a class, and other clones once, few, many or no size at all.

J	D	size	V	CDR3	DNA
TRBJ1-2	NA	NA	TRBV19	CASSAAGTDYGYTF	TGTGCCAGTAGTGCCGCCGGGACGGATTATGGCTACACCTTC
TRBJ2-7	NA	NA	TRBV19	CASASDTFSYEQYF	TGTGCCAGTGCCTCGGACACCTTCTCCTACGAGCAGTACTTC
TRBJ2-7	TRBD1	NA	TRBV10-3	CAISMTGGSYEQYF	TGTGCCATCAGTATGACAGGGGGCTCCTACGAGCAGTACTTC
TRBJ1-3	NA	NA	TRBV4-1	CASSPSRSTGNTIYF	TGCGCCAGCAGCCCCTCCAGGTCAACTGGAAACACCATATATTTT
TRBJ2-7	NA	NA	TRBV6-6	CASSSIRDGSYEQYF	TGTGCCAGCAGTTCAATCCGGGACGGGAGCTACGAGCAGTACTTC
TRBJ1-2	NA	NA	TRBV7-9	CASSSSTGFTNYGYTF	TGTGCCAGCAGCTCCAGCACAGGATTCACTAACTATGGCTACACCTTC
TRBJ2-1	TRBD2	NA	TRBV28	CASSVGGNEQFF	TGTGCCAGCAGTGTGGGAGGGAATGAGCAGTTCTTC
TRBJ2-5	TRBD2	NA	TRBV18	CASSPLAGVETQYF	TGTGCCAGCTCACCCCTAGCGGGAGTAGAGACCCAGTACTTC
TRBJ1-5	NA	NA	TRBV28	CASSFRFIGGQPQHF	TGTGCCAGCAGTTTTCGATTCATTGGGGGACAGCCCCAGCATTTT
TRBJ1-2	TRBD1	once	TRBV29-1	CSVGLTQGANGYTF	TGCAGCGTTGGACTAACCCAGGGGGCCAATGGCTACACCTTC
TRBJ2-1	NA	NA	TRBV9	CASKRGSTNEQFF	TGTGCCAGTAAGAGGGGAAGCACGAATGAGCAGTTCTTC
TRBJ2-1	TRBD2	few	TRBV5-1	CASSLDLAAHNEQFF	TGCGCCAGCAGCTTGGACCTAGCGGCCCACAATGAGCAGTTCTTC
TRBJ2-7	NA	NA	TRBV11-1	CASSLGPRGSSYEQYF	TGTGCCAGCAGCTTAGGCCCGAGGGGGTCCAGCTACGAGCAGTACTTC
TRBJ1-5	NA	once	TRBV19	CASSKQEATSNQPQHF	TGTGCCAGTAGTAAACAGGAGGCCACTAGCAATCAGCCCCAGCATTTT
TRBJ1-1	NA	NA	TRBV6-6	CASSYGGMGDTEAFF	TGTGCCAGCAGTTACGGGGGAATGGGGGACACTGAAGCTTTCTTT
TRBJ1-6	NA	NA	TRBV7-2	CASSLQPNNSPLHF	TGTGCCAGCAGCTTGCAGCCCAATAATTCACCCCTCCACTTT
TRBJ2-5	TRBD1	few	TRBV5-1	CASSWDRGKTQYF	TGCGCCAGCAGCTGGGACAGGGGGAAGACCCAGTACTTC
TRBJ2-1	NA	few	TRBV28	CASSPWRISSYNEQFF	TGTGCCAGCAGTCCCTGGCGGATTAGCTCCTACAATGAGCAGTTCTTC
TRBJ1-5	NA	NA	TRBV6-1	CASVLGSNQPQHF	TGTGCCAGCGTCCTCGGGTCCAATCAGCCCCAGCATTTT
TRBJ2-3	NA	NA	TRBV5-1	CASSLAGTADTQYF	TGCGCCAGCAGCTTGGCCGGGACCGCAGATACGCAGTATTTT
TRBJ2-7	NA	NA	TRBV27	CASSSYPRATYEQYF	TGTGCCAGCAGCTCTTATCCGCGGGCCACCTACGAGCAGTACTTC
TRBJ1-4	NA	NA	TRBV14	CASSQDWGANEKLFF	TGTGCCAGCAGCCAAGATTGGGGCGCCAATGAAAAACTGTTTTTT
TRBJ2-1	NA	NA	TRBV29-1	CSVVASYNEQFF	TGCAGCGTTGTGGCCTCCTACAATGAGCAGTTCTTC
TRBJ2-1	NA	NA	TRBV28	CASSPVGRVGYNEQFF	TGTGCCAGCAGTCCGGTGGGGCGGGTAGGCTACAATGAGCAGTTCTTC
TRBJ2-7	TRBD2	NA	TRBV10-3	CAISEGTSGSSIYEQYF	TGTGCCATCAGTGAGGGGACTAGCGGGTCTTCTATCTACGAGCAGTACTTC
TRBJ2-7	NA	NA	TRBV28	CASRSTVKEQYF	TGTGCCAGCAGGTCGACAGTAAAAGAGCAGTACTTC
TRBJ2-1	NA	NA	TRBV7-2	CASSLVGGLYNEQFF	TGTGCCAGCAGCTTAGTAGGGGGGCTCTACAATGAGCAGTTCTTC
TRBJ1-2	NA	NA	TRBV7-8	CASSTTRLNYGYTF	TGTGCCAGCAGTACTACTAGGCTTAACTATGGCTACACCTTC
TRBJ2-1	NA	NA	TRBV4-1	CASRKDSYNEQFF	TGCGCCAGCAGAAAGGACTCCTACAATGAGCAGTTCTTC
TRBJ2-7	NA	once	TRBV27	CASSLSVTESSYEQYF	TGTGCCAGCAGTTTATCCGTGACAGAGAGCTCCTACGAGCAGTACTTC
TRBJ2-5	NA	NA	TRBV28	CASSAMVPQETQYF	TGTGCCAGCAGTGCCATGGTTCCCCAAGAGACCCAGTACTTC
TRBJ1-6	NA	NA	TRBV2	CASTGARGYNSPLHF	TGTGCCAGCACCGGGGCGAGGGGTTATAATTCACCCCTCCACTTT
TRBJ2-1	TRBD1	NA	TRBV6-6	CASRRQGAVEQFF	TGTGCCAGCAGACGACAGGGGGCAGTTGAGCAGTTCTTC
TRBJ2-2	NA	once	TRBV5-1	CASSLRPLDRNTGELFF	TGCGCCAGCAGCTTAAGACCCTTGGACAGGAACACCGGGGAGCTGTTTTTT
TRBJ2-1	NA	once	TRBV29-1	CSVPQQWKQFF	TGCAGCGTTCCCCAACAGTGGAAGCAGTTCTTC
TRBJ1-5	TRBD1	NA	TRBV7-2	CASSLTGTGDQPQHF	TGTGCCAGCAGCCTGACCGGGACAGGGGATCAGCCCCAGCATTTT
TRBJ1-2	TRBD1	NA	TRBV29-1	CSVYSGTVNYGYTF	TGCAGCGTATATTCCGGGACAGTTAACTATGGCTACACCTTC
TRBJ2-3	NA	once	TRBV11-2	CASSLVPTGDTQYF	TGTGCCAGCAGCTTAGTTCCGACTGGGGATACGCAGTATTTT
TRBJ1-2	NA	NA	TRBV21-1	CASSPRADPRGYTF	TGTGCCAGCAGCCCGCGGGCCGACCCAAGGGGCTACACCTTC
TRBJ2-7	TRBD1	NA	TRBV7-9	CASSLTGGSYEQYF	TGTGCCAGCAGCCTGACAGGGGGCTCCTACGAGCAGTACTTC
TRBJ2-3	NA	NA	TRBV7-8	CAMSEGPTDTQYF	TGTGCCATGTCTGAGGGACCCACAGATACGCAGTATTTT
TRBJ1-2	NA	NA	TRBV18	CASSPSYGYTF	TGTGCCAGCTCACCTAGCTATGGCTACACCTTC
TRBJ2-3	TRBD2	once	TRBV19	CASSILAGGLSTDTQYF	TGTGCCAGTAGTATACTAGCGGGAGGTCTGAGCACAGATACGCAGTATTTT
TRBJ1-2	TRBD1	NA	TRBV6-6	CASSPRTGRINYGYTF	TGTGCCAGCAGTCCTCGGACAGGGCGGATTAACTATGGCTACACCTTC
TRBJ2-5	NA	NA	TRBV15	CATTQGEGATQYF	TGTGCCACCACCCAGGGGGAGGGAGCGACCCAGTACTTC
TRBJ2-3	NA	once	TRBV7-2	CASSPVRRGTDTQYF	TGTGCCAGCAGCCCAGTGCGTAGGGGCACAGATACGCAGTATTTT
TRBJ2-3	NA	once	TRBV27	CASSFSRPTTDTQYF	TGTGCCAGCAGTTTTAGCAGGCCGACCACAGATACGCAGTATTTT
TRBJ2-7	NA	NA	TRBV27	CASSLTAYYEQYF	TGTGCCAGCAGTTTGACAGCCTACTACGAGCAGTACTTC
TRBJ2-7	NA	NA	TRBV5-1	CASSLGGTVTSYEQYF	TGCGCCAGCAGCTTGGGCGGGACGGTCACCTCCTACGAGCAGTACTTC
TRBJ1-5	NA	few	TRBV6-1	CASSEARYQPQHF	TGTGCCAGCAGTGAAGCGAGGTATCAGCCCCAGCATTTT
TRBJ1-5	NA	once	TRBV6-1	CASSEALGARGQPQHF	TGTGCCAGCAGTGAAGCCCTCGGGGCCCGCGGTCAGCCCCAGCATTTT
TRBJ2-1	NA	NA	TRBV18	CASSVRGTYNEQFF	TGTGCCAGCTCAGTACGGGGAACCTACAATGAGCAGTTCTTC
TRBJ1-6	NA	few	TRBV6-5	CASSYWSLNSPLHF	TGTGCCAGCAGTTACTGGTCTTTGAATTCACCCCTCCACTTT
TRBJ2-3	NA	NA	TRBV2	CASSDLRGDTQYF	TGTGCCAGCAGTGACCTCCGGGGGGATACGCAGTATTTT
TRBJ2-6	TRBD1	NA	TRBV6-5	CASSRGQAGANVLTF	TGTGCCAGCAGCCGTGGACAGGCTGGGGCCAACGTCCTGACTTTC
TRBJ1-1	NA	NA	TRBV29-1	CSHGGAADTEAFF	TGCAGCCATGGGGGGGCCGCGGACACTGAAGCTTTCTTT
TRBJ1-2	NA	NA	TRBV30	CAWSVLWVRGNRNYGYTF	TGTGCCTGGAGTGTACTCTGGGTGAGGGGCAACCGGAACTATGGCTACACCTTC
TRBJ1-5	NA	NA	TRBV19	CASSPFQGVDQPQHF	TGTGCCAGTAGTCCGTTTCAGGGAGTGGATCAGCCCCAGCATTTT
TRBJ2-3	TRBD2	NA	TRBV6-5	CASREHGAAGGTQYF	TGTGCCAGCAGAGAACATGGGGCAGCGGGAGGTACGCAGTATTTT